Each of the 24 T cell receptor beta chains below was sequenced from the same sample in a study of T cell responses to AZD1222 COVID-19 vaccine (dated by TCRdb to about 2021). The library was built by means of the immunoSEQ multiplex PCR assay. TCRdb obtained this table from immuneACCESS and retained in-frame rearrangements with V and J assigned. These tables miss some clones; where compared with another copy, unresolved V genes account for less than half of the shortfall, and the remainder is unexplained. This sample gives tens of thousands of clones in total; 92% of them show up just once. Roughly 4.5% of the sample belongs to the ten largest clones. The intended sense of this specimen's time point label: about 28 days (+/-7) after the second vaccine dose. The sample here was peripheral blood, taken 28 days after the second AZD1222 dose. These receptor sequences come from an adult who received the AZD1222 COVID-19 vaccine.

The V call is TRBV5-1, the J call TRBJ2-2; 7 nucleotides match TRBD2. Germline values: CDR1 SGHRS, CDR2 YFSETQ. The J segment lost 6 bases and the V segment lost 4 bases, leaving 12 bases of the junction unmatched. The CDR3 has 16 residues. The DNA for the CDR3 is TGCGCCAGCAGCCCCCCCGGGACTACAAGGCCCGGGGAGCTGTTTTTT. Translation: CASSPPGTTRPGELFF.

The CDR3 loop reads CASSSVGAALVNTIYF. The CDR3 bases are TGTGCCAGCAGCTCCGTGGGGGCAGCTCTGGTAAACACCATATATTTT. The chain combines TRBV5-6 with TRBJ1-3; D is perhaps TRBD1 (6 bases). V was cut by 3 bases and J by 6 bases, with 19 bases left in between. The germline CDR1 and CDR2 sequences are SGHDT and YYEEEE. CDR3 length: 16 amino acids.

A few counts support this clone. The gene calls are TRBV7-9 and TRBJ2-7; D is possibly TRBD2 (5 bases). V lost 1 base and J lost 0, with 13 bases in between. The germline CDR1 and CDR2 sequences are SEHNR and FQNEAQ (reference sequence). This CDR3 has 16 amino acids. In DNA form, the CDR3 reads TGTGCCAGCAGCTTAGGAGGCGGGCGGGTCTCCTACGAGCAGTACTTC. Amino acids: CASSLGGGRVSYEQYF. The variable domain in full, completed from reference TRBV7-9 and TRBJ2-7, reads DTGVSQNPRHKITKRGQNVTFRCDPISEHNRLYWYRQTLGQGPEFLTYFQNEAQLEKSRLLSDRFSAERPKGSFSTLEIQRTEQGDSAMYLCASSLGGGRVSYEQYFGPGTRLTVT.

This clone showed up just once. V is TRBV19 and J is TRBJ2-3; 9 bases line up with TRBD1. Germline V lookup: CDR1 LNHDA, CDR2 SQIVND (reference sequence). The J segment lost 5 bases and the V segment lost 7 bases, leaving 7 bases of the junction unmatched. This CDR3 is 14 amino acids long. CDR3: CASTPGQGVDTQYF. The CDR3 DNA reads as TGTGCCAGTACCCCGGGACAGGGTGTAGATACGCAGTATTTT.

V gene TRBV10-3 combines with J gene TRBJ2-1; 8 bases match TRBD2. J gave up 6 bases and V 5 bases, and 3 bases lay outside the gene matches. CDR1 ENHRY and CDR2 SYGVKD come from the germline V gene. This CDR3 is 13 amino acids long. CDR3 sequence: CAISSGTSNEQFF. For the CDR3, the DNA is TGTGCCATCAGTTCCGGGACTAGCAATGAGCAGTTCTTC.

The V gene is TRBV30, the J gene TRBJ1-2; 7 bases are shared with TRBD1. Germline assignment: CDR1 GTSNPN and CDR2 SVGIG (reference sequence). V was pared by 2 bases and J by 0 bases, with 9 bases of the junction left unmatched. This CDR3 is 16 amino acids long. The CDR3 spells CAWSQFPQGANYGYTF. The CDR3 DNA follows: TGTGCCTGGAGTCAATTTCCCCAGGGGGCTAACTATGGCTACACCTTC.

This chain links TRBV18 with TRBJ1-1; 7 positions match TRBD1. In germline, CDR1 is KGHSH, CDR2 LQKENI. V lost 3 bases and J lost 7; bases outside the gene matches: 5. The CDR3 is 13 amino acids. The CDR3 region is CASSPATGIEAFF. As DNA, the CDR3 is TGTGCCAGCTCACCGGCGACAGGGATTGAAGCTTTCTTT. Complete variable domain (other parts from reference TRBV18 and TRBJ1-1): NAGVMQNPRHLVRRRGQEARLRCSPMKGHSHVYWYRQLPEEGLKFMVYLQKENIIDESGMPKERFSAEFPKEGPSILRIQQVVRGDSAAYFCASSPATGIEAFFGQGTRLTVV.

CDR3 protein: CASSSPRGMFEKLFF. CDR3 coding DNA: TGTGCCAGCAGTTCCCCCCGGGGTATGTTTGAAAAACTGTTTTTT. The V call is TRBV28, the J call TRBJ1-4; D gene ambiguous. There are 15 residues in the CDR3. Germline V lookup: CDR1 MDHEN, CDR2 SYDVKM. Trimming removed 4 bases from V and 7 bases from J, with 16 bases in between.

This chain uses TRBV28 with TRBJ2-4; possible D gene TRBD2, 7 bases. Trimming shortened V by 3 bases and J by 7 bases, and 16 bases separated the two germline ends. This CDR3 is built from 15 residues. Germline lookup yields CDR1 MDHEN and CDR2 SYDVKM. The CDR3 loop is CASSFFRGADNIQYF. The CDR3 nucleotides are TGTGCCAGCAGTTTCTTCCGGGGGGCTGATAACATTCAGTACTTC.

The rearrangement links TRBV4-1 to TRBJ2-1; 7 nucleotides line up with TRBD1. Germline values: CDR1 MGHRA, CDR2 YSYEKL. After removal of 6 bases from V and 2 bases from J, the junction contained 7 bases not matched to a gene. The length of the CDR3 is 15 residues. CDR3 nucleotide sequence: TGCGCCAGCAGAACAGGGGTTTTAGCCTACAATGAGCAGTTCTTC. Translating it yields CASRTGVLAYNEQFF.

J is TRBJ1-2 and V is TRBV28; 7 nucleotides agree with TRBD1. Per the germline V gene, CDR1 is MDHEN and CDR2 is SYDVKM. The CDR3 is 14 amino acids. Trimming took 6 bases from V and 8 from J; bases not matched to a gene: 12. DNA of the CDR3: TGTGCCAGCAGACCCCAGGGGGACCGGGGGGGCTACACCTTC. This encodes CASRPQGDRGGYTF.

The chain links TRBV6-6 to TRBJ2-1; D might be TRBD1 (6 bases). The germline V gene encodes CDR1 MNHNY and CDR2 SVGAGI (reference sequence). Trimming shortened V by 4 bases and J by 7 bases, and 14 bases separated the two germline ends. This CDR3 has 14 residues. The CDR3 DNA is TGTGCCAGCAGTTTGACAGGAGTGTGGAATGAGCAGTTCTTC. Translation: CASSLTGVWNEQFF.

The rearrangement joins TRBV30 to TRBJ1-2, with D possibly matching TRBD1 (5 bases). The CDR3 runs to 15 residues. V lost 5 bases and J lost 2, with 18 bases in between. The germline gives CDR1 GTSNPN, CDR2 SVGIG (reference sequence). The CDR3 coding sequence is TGTGCCTGGGTCTCGACAGTATGGTCCAACTATGGCTACACCTTC. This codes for CAWVSTVWSNYGYTF.

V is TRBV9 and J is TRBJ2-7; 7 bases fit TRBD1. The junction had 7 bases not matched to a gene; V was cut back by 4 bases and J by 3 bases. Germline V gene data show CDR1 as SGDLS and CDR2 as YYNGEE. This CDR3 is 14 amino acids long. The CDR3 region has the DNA TGTGCCAGCAGCCCCCGTAACAGGGGCTACGAGCAGTACTTC. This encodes CASSPRNRGYEQYF.

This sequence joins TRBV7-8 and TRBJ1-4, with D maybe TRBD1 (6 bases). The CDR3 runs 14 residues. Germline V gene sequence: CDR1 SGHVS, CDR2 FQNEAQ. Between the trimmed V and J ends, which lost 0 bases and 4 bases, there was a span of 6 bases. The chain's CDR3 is CASSLAGGNEKLFF. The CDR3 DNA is TGTGCCAGCAGCTTAGCAGGGGGTAATGAAAAACTGTTTTTT.

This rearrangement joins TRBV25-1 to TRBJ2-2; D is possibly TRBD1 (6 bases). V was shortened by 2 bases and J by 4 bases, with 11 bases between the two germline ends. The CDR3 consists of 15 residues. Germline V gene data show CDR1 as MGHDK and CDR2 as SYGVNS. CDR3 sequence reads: CASSETVRGTGELFF. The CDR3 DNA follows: TGTGCCAGCAGTGAAACGGTCAGGGGCACCGGGGAGCTGTTTTTT.

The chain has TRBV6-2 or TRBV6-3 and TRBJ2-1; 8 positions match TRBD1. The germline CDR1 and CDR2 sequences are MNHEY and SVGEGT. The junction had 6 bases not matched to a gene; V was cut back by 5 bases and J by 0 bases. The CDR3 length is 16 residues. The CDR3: CASSPGQGSSYNEQFF. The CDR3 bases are TGTGCCAGCAGTCCCGGACAGGGAAGCTCCTACAATGAGCAGTTCTTC.

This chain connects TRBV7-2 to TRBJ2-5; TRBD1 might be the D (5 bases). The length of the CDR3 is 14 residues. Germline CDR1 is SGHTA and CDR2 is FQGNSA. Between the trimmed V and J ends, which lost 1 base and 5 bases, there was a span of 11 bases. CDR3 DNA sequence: TGTGCCAGCAGCTTAGTTTCAAAGGGGGAGACCCAGTACTTC. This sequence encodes CASSLVSKGETQYF.

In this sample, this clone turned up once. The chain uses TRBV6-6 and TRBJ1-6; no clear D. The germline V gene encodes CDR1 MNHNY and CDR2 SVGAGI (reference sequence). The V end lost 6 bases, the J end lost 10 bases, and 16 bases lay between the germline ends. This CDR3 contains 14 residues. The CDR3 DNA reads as TGTGCCAGCAGCCCCGGTCCAGCTGGCTCACCCCTCCACTTT. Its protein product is CASSPGPAGSPLHF.

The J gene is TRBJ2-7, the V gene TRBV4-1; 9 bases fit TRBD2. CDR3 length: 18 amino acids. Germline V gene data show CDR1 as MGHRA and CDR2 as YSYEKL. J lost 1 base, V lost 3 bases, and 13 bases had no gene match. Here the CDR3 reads CASSHAGGQHALSYEQYF. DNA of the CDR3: TGCGCCAGCAGCCACGCGGGAGGGCAACATGCCCTATCCTACGAGCAGTACTTC.

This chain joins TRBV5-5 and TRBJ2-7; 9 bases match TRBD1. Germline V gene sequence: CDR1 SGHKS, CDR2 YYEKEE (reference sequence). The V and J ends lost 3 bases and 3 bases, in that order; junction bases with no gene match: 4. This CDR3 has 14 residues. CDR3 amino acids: CASSSGQGIYEQYF. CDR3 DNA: TGTGCCAGCAGCTCGGGACAGGGAATCTACGAGCAGTACTTC.

This CDR3 is CASIEGTGELFF. The CDR3 DNA follows: TGTGCCAGTATTGAGGGGACCGGGGAGCTGTTTTTT. The chain recombines TRBV19 with TRBJ2-2; D tentatively fits TRBD1 or TRBD2 (5 bases each). Looked up from germline, CDR1 is LNHDA and CDR2 is SQIVND (reference sequence). There are 12 residues in the CDR3. V lost 7 bases, J lost 5 bases, and 8 bases lay in between. The full variable domain, completed using reference TRBV19 and TRBJ2-2, is DGGITQSPKYLFRKEGQNVTLSCEQNLNHDAMYWYRQDPGQGLRLIYYSQIVNDFQKGDIAEGYSVSREKKESFPLTVTSAQKNPTAFYLCASIEGTGELFFGEGSRLTVL.

In nucleotides, the CDR3 is TGTGCCAGCTCACCACATATTTTACAAAAGGGTTCGGCTAATGAAAAACTGTTTTTT. Translation gives CASSPHILQKGSANEKLFF. The V call is TRBV18, the J call TRBJ1-4; D unresolved. Germline V lookup: CDR1 KGHSH, CDR2 LQKENI. V shed 1 base and J shed 3 bases, with 21 bases lying between them. CDR3 length: 19 residues. The full variable domain, rest sourced from reference TRBV18 and TRBJ1-4, is NAGVMQNPRHLVRRRGQEARLRCSPMKGHSHVYWYRQLPEEGLKFMVYLQKENIIDESGMPKERFSAEFPKEGPSILRIQQVVRGDSAAYFCASSPHILQKGSANEKLFFGSGTQLSVL.

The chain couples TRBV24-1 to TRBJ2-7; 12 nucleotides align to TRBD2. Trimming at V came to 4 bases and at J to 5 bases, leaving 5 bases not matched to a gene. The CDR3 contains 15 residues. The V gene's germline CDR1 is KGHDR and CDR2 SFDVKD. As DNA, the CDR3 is TGTGCCACCAGTGAACGACTAGCGGGAGAGGACGAGCAGTACTTC. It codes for CATSERLAGEDEQYF.